One sample yielded the 16 T cell receptor beta chains listed below, sequenced in a study of beta chain features in type 1 diabetes (dated by TCRdb to the late 2010s). Receptor amplification or capture employed the immunoSEQ multiplex PCR assay. All of the isolated RNA was reverse transcribed with the High Capacity cDNA Reverse Transcription Kit, so expressed TCRB transcripts were sequenced. Not all clones reach the TCRdb copy of this immuneACCESS table, which keeps in-frame sequences only. Checked studies attribute under half of the gap to unresolved V genes and leave the rest unexplained. The sample has around 250,000 clones on record, 25% to 30% of them singletons. The ten top clones hold 3.5% to 4.5% of the sample. Input material: central memory CD4+ T cells from blood. These receptors all stem from a man aged 30 to 39 in good health.

Ten or more counts support this clone. The chain couples TRBV18 to TRBJ2-7, with 8 nucleotides matching TRBD2. V gave up 2 bases and J gave up 5 bases; unmatched junction bases: 14. Germline loops: CDR1 KGHSH, CDR2 LQKENI. CDR3 length: 17 residues. The CDR3 nucleotides are TGTGCCAGCTCACCAGAAACTAGCGGCACCCTCGGGCACGAGCAGTACTTC. Translated, it gives CASSPETSGTLGHEQYF.

The chain couples TRBV5-8 to TRBJ1-2, with D perhaps TRBD1 (6 bases). Germline loops: CDR1 SGHTS, CDR2 YDEGEE. There are 15 residues in the CDR3. Trimming shortened V by 4 bases and J by 2 bases, and 15 bases separated the two germline ends. CDR3 nucleotides: TGTGCCAGCAGCCGGGCATTACAGGGAAACTATGGCTACACCTTC. Translation gives CASSRALQGNYGYTF.

This clone was found a few times. The rearrangement uses TRBV7-2 and TRBJ2-7, with 7 bases fitting TRBD1. J gave up 6 bases and V 0 bases, and 8 bases lay outside the gene matches. Germline lookup yields CDR1 SGHTA and CDR2 FQGNSA. The CDR3 totals 15 residues. This chain's CDR3 is CASSLAAGRGIEQYF. The CDR3 DNA reads as TGTGCCAGCAGCTTAGCGGCGGGCAGGGGGATCGAGCAGTACTTC.

This clone was counted only a few times. The chain recombines TRBV5-5 with TRBJ1-2; 9 bases are shared with TRBD1. J lost 3 bases, V lost 4 bases, and 7 bases had no gene match. This CDR3 has 15 residues. Germline V lookup: CDR1 SGHKS, CDR2 YYEKEE (reference sequence). CDR3 in DNA: TGTGCCAGCAGCCTGGGACAGGGCCTTGACTATGGCTACACCTTC. Translating it yields CASSLGQGLDYGYTF.

The chain carries TRBV29-1 and TRBJ2-3; TRBD2 is a possible D gene (5 bases). This CDR3 has 11 residues. Germline V lookup: CDR1 SQVTM, CDR2 ANQGSEA. The V and J ends lost 6 bases and 4 bases respectively, with 8 bases between them. Written as DNA, the CDR3 is TGCAGCGTCGGGATTTCAGATACGCAGTATTTT. Translating gives CSVGISDTQYF.

This clone was counted between two and nine times. The rearrangement joins TRBV5-4 to TRBJ2-5; D assignment may be TRBD1 or TRBD2 (6 bases each). The V gene lost 4 bases and the J gene lost 4 bases, with 14 bases spanning the gap. CDR1 and CDR2 (germline): SGHNT, YYREEE (reference sequence). The CDR3 totals 14 residues. The chain's CDR3 is CASSRKGGPETQYF. The CDR3 region has the DNA TGTGCCAGCAGCAGAAAGGGGGGCCCAGAGACCCAGTACTTC.

The rearrangement joins TRBV29-1 to TRBJ1-2; no definite D call. This CDR3 has 12 residues. Per the germline V gene, CDR1 is SQVTM and CDR2 is ANQGSEA. V dropped 0 bases and J dropped 5 bases, with 7 bases sitting between them. CDR3: CSVEESIYGYTF. The CDR3 nucleotides are TGCAGCGTTGAAGAAAGTATTTATGGCTACACCTTC.

V is TRBV5-1 and J is TRBJ2-1; 8 nucleotides line up with TRBD1. The length of the CDR3 is 16 residues. With V trimmed by 0 bases and J by 3 bases, 5 bases remained unmatched. Per the germline V gene, CDR1 is SGHRS and CDR2 is YFSETQ. CDR3 coding DNA: TGCGCCAGCAGCTTGGCGGGGGACAGGCGCTACAATGAGCAGTTCTTC. It codes for CASSLAGDRRYNEQFF.

This chain joins TRBV29-1 and TRBJ2-3; D possibly matches TRBD1 or TRBD2 (5 bases each). The germline CDR1 and CDR2 sequences are SQVTM and ANQGSEA. This CDR3 region has 13 residues. V lost 7 bases, J lost 1 base, and 12 bases lay in between. CDR3 region: CSGGRDGTDTQYF. As DNA, the CDR3 is TGCAGCGGTGGTAGGGACGGCACAGATACGCAGTATTTT.

The V call is TRBV9, the J call TRBJ2-5, with D maybe TRBD1 (6 bases). V was shortened by 1 base and J by 5 bases, with 21 bases between the two germline ends. The germline V gene encodes CDR1 SGDLS and CDR2 YYNGEE. CDR3 length: 17 amino acids. The CDR3 is CASSVIGGGPLGETQYF. The CDR3 DNA reads TGTGCCAGCAGCGTAATAGGGGGTGGCCCCCTTGGGGAGACCCAGTACTTC.

This clone was found a few times. The chain uses TRBV7-9 and TRBJ1-6, with 9 bases that match TRBD1. This CDR3 comprises 14 residues. The V segment lost 5 bases and the J segment 8 bases; nucleotides outside the gene matches: 4. The V gene's germline CDR1 is SEHNR and CDR2 FQNEAQ (reference sequence). As DNA, the CDR3 is TGTGCCAGCAGCGAACAGGGGGCTTATTCACCCCTCCACTTT. It specifies CASSEQGAYSPLHF.

The chain carries TRBV4-1 and TRBJ1-3; possibly TRBD1 for D (5 bases). The CDR3 has 15 amino acids. In germline, CDR1 is MGHRA, CDR2 YSYEKL. Deletions cut 1 base from V and 4 bases from J, with 11 bases between. The CDR3 DNA sequence: TGCGCCAGCAGCCAAGTTGACAGACCAGGAAACACCATATATTTT. Protein: CASSQVDRPGNTIYF.

Only a few counts were recorded for this clone. The gene calls are TRBV6-5 and TRBJ2-1, with D unresolved. The CDR3 extends over 13 amino acids. Germline V CDR1 and CDR2: MNHEY, SVGAGI. The V gene lost 5 bases and the J gene lost 7 bases, with 12 bases spanning the gap. CDR3 protein: CASSERRSNEQFF. CDR3 coding DNA: TGTGCCAGCAGTGAAAGGCGGAGTAATGAGCAGTTCTTC.

Concerning this clone: Being one base from a much bigger clone, this may be a read error. The rearrangement uses TRBV29-1 and TRBJ2-6; D may be TRBD2 (6 bases). The length of the CDR3 is 16 residues. Germline values: CDR1 SQVTM, CDR2 ANQGSEA. CDR3 region: CSGEGRPTGGANVLTF. CDR3 DNA sequence: TGCAGCGGTGAAGGGAGGCCCACCGGTGGGGCCAACGTCCTGACTTTC. The full variable domain, in which reference TRBV29-1 and TRBJ2-6 provide the parts outside the CDR3, is SAVISQKPSRDICQRGTSLTIQCQVDSQVTMMFWYRQQPGQSLTLIATANQGSEATYESGFVIDKFPISRPNLTFSTLTVSNMSPEDSSIYLCSGEGRPTGGANVLTFGAGSRLTVL.

This chain links TRBV2 with TRBJ2-7, with D hard to call. The V gene's germline CDR1 is SNHLY and CDR2 FYNNEI. The CDR3 length is 15 residues. With 6 bases removed from V and 0 bases from J, the gap between germline ends came to 15 bases. CDR3: CASSQGVYGSYEQYF. The CDR3 DNA reads as TGTGCCAGCAGCCAAGGAGTTTATGGCTCCTACGAGCAGTACTTC.

The CDR3, as DNA: TGCAGCGCAAGCTCCAGCGGGGTACAAGAGACCCAGTACTTC. It translates to CSASSSGVQETQYF. The chain links TRBV29-1 to TRBJ2-5, with 7 bases aligning to TRBD2. J was trimmed by 2 bases and V by 7 bases; bases with no gene match: 10. CDR3 length: 14 amino acids. From germline, CDR1 is SQVTM and CDR2 ANQGSEA.